The 25 T cell receptor beta chains listed next were all sequenced from one sample in a study of shared clonotypes between healthy human individuals. TCRdb keeps only in-frame clones here, not all; method: immunoSEQ multiplex PCR. The data show around 2,000,000 clones, over 85% seen once. In the naive CD8 group, cells lacked CD45RO and were positively selected for CCR7, so terminally differentiated effector memory CD45RA+ cells were left out. Sample: naive CD8+ T cells sorted from blood. These receptors all come from a man aged 18 to 30 in good health.

This clone was seen only once. The chain is built from TRBV7-9 and TRBJ1-4, with 7 bases aligning to TRBD1. CDR3 length: 14 residues. The germline gives CDR1 SEHNR, CDR2 FQNEAQ (reference sequence). J lost 7 bases, V lost 5 bases, and 7 bases had no gene match. The CDR3: CASSHRGTGEKLFF. CDR3 bases: TGTGCCAGCAGCCACAGGGGAACGGGTGAAAAACTGTTTTTT.

The rearrangement joins TRBV5-1 to TRBJ1-2; 8 bases are shared with TRBD1. The germline V gene encodes CDR1 SGHRS and CDR2 YFSETQ. This CDR3 is 16 amino acids long. With 5 bases clipped from V and 4 bases from J, the junction kept 13 bases outside the gene matches. The CDR3 loop reads CASSIDGTGNVYGYTF. CDR3 in DNA: TGCGCCAGCAGTATAGACGGGACAGGCAACGTCTATGGCTACACCTTC.

A remark on this clone: At the DNA level, this CDR3 is encoded by other sequences in the same sample as well. The gene calls are TRBV2 and TRBJ1-1; the D is unclear. The length of the CDR3 is 10 residues. The germline gives CDR1 SNHLY, CDR2 FYNNEI. V was pared by 4 bases and J by 8 bases, with 5 bases between. The CDR3 is CASSVGEAFF. The CDR3 bases are TGTGCCAGCAGTGTGGGGGAAGCTTTCTTT.

V gene TRBV11-2 combines with J gene TRBJ1-2; D may be TRBD1 (5 bases). Germline lookup yields CDR1 SGHAT and CDR2 FQNNGV. The CDR3 loop spans 13 amino acids. With 5 bases removed from V and 1 base from J, the gap between germline ends came to 8 bases. The DNA for the CDR3 is TGTGCCAGCAGCCTTGGACATAACTATGGCTACACCTTC. Protein sequence: CASSLGHNYGYTF. The whole variable domain, filled in from reference TRBV11-2 and TRBJ1-2, reads EAGVAQSPRYKIIEKRQSVAFWCNPISGHATLYWYQQILGQGPKLLIQFQNNGVVDDSQLPKDRFSAERLKGVDSTLKIQPAKLEDSAVYLCASSLGHNYGYTFGSGTRLTVV.

This chain joins TRBV4-3 and TRBJ2-7; tentative D call: TRBD2 (5 bases). V lost 1 base to trimming and J lost 4 bases, with 17 bases between them. Germline values: CDR1 LGHNA, CDR2 YSLEER. The CDR3 is made up of 16 amino acids. In nucleotides, the CDR3 is TGCGCCAGCAGCCAAGTATACGGGGTTAACGAGTACGAGCAGTACTTC. Protein: CASSQVYGVNEYEQYF.

The V gene is TRBV7-9, the J gene TRBJ2-7; TRBD1 agrees at 8 bases. Germline assignment: CDR1 SEHNR and CDR2 FQNEAQ (reference sequence). CDR3 length equals 14 residues. V lost 5 bases, J lost 3 bases, and 6 bases stayed unmatched. The CDR3: CASSPWDRFYEQYF. As DNA, the CDR3 is TGTGCCAGCAGCCCCTGGGACAGGTTCTACGAGCAGTACTTC.

Comment on this clone: Other DNA sequences of this sample code for an identical CDR3. The V and J genes are TRBV30 and TRBJ1-5, with 8 bases fitting TRBD1. Per the germline V gene, CDR1 is GTSNPN and CDR2 is SVGIG (reference sequence). The CDR3 is made up of 14 amino acids. V lost 3 bases, J lost 2 bases, and 3 bases stayed unmatched. CDR3 in amino acids: CAWSGGQGNQPQHF. The CDR3 DNA sequence: TGTGCCTGGAGCGGGGGACAGGGCAATCAGCCCCAGCATTTT.

The genes are TRBV10-2 and TRBJ2-7; TRBD2 aligns across 8 bases. Germline-derived CDR1 and CDR2 are WSHSY and SAAADI. The CDR3 is 14 residues long. Trimming took 2 bases from V and 5 from J; bases not matched to a gene: 5. The CDR3 loop reads CASSEAGGMDEQYF. The CDR3 DNA sequence: TGCGCCAGCAGTGAGGCGGGGGGCATGGACGAGCAGTACTTC.

This rearrangement joins TRBV27 to TRBJ1-1, with D unresolved. The germline V gene encodes CDR1 MNHEY and CDR2 SMNVEV (reference sequence). CDR3 length equals 15 residues. V lost 3 bases, J lost 5 bases, and 16 bases lay in between. CDR3 amino acids: CASSLETHLGTEAFF. Here the CDR3 DNA reads TGTGCCAGCAGTTTGGAGACCCACCTGGGGACTGAAGCTTTCTTT.

The rearrangement links TRBV5-6 to TRBJ1-5, with D unclear. V lost 0 bases and J lost 9, with 10 bases in between. CDR1 SGHDT and CDR2 YYEEEE come from the germline V gene. The CDR3 consists of 13 residues. The CDR3 spells CASSLGPLGPQHF. CDR3 sequence (DNA): TGTGCCAGCAGCTTGGGACCTCTAGGGCCCCAGCATTTT.

The genes are TRBV5-4 and TRBJ2-3; no definite D call. V was pared by 4 bases and J by 1 base, with 16 bases between. Germline V CDR1 and CDR2: SGHNT, YYREEE (reference sequence). The CDR3 covers 16 residues. Here the CDR3 DNA reads TGTGCCAGCAGCCCGGACGATTTTCCAGGCACAGATACGCAGTATTTT. Its translation: CASSPDDFPGTDTQYF.

V and J are TRBV5-1 and TRBJ2-4, with 9 bases identical to TRBD2. Germline loops: CDR1 SGHRS, CDR2 YFSETQ. V lost 2 bases and J lost 8; bases outside the gene matches: 11. The CDR3 loop spans 16 amino acids. CDR3 nucleotides: TGCGCCAGCAGCTTCGAGGTAGCGGGGGACCGGGACATTCAGTACTTC. Translated: CASSFEVAGDRDIQYF.

The gene calls are TRBV7-2 and TRBJ2-7; no reliable D call. Trimming stripped 7 bases from V and 4 bases from J, with 17 bases between. CDR1 is SGHTA and CDR2 is FQGNSA in the germline V gene. The CDR3 runs 14 residues. CDR3 coding DNA: TGTGCCAGCACACTGGTCCCTGGGGTATACGAGCAGTACTTC. Amino acids: CASTLVPGVYEQYF.

The V and J genes are TRBV5-6 and TRBJ1-3; no definite D call. CDR1 and CDR2 from the germline V gene are SGHDT and YYEEEE. This CDR3 region has 12 residues. V was clipped by 3 bases and J by 8 bases, with 9 bases between them. The CDR3 DNA reads as TGTGCCAGCAGCTCACGCGACGACACCATATATTTT. Translated, it gives CASSSRDDTIYF.

This clone was detected only a few times. J is TRBJ2-7 and V is TRBV28; D remains ambiguous. Germline values: CDR1 MDHEN, CDR2 SYDVKM. With 5 bases removed from V and 6 bases from J, the gap between germline ends came to 8 bases. The CDR3 loop spans 11 amino acids. The CDR3 loop is CASSPSGEQYF. CDR3 DNA sequence: TGTGCCAGCAGTCCCTCGGGCGAGCAGTACTTC.

This clone was seen once. The rearrangement links TRBV7-9 to TRBJ1-2, with D possibly matching TRBD1 (5 bases). Between the trimmed V and J ends, which lost 5 bases and 3 bases, there was a span of 13 bases. The germline CDR1 and CDR2 sequences are SEHNR and FQNEAQ (reference sequence). This CDR3 is built from 14 residues. The CDR3 protein is CASSPLGDDYGYTF. As DNA, the CDR3 is TGTGCCAGCAGCCCCTTGGGGGATGACTATGGCTACACCTTC.

The chain combines TRBV6-1 with TRBJ1-2; TRBD1 matches 11 bases. V trimming: 3 bases; J trimming: 4 bases; junction bases outside the gene matches: 10. This CDR3 spans 17 amino acids. From germline, CDR1 is MNHNS and CDR2 SASEGT. In nucleotides, the CDR3 is TGTGCCAGCAGTGAGGCCGGGACAGGGGGTTTTTTCTATGGCTACACCTTC. Translating it yields CASSEAGTGGFFYGYTF.

The chain links TRBV13 to TRBJ1-1; 7 bases map to TRBD1. Germline CDR1 PRHDT, CDR2 FYEKMQ (reference sequence). The CDR3 is 14 amino acids. Losses at the gene ends were 11 bases for V and 0 bases for J; bases not matched to a gene: 9. The chain's CDR3 is CAGRDRHMNTEAFF. Here the CDR3 DNA reads TGTGCCGGCCGGGACAGACACATGAACACTGAAGCTTTCTTT.

J is TRBJ2-7 and V is TRBV15; D unclear. CDR3 length: 13 residues. The germline V and J ends were trimmed by 5 bases and 0 bases, with 8 bases remaining between them. The germline CDR1 and CDR2 sequences are LNHNV and YYDKDF (reference sequence). This chain's CDR3 is CATSPSDSYEQYF. CDR3 nucleotide sequence: TGTGCCACCAGCCCCTCGGACTCCTACGAGCAGTACTTC.

The chain joins TRBV7-2 to TRBJ2-7; D not resolved. The CDR3 consists of 13 residues. V lost 8 bases, J lost 1 base, and 12 bases lay in between. CDR1 and CDR2 (germline): SGHTA, FQGNSA. The CDR3 loop reads CASGPTWSYEQYF. In DNA, the CDR3 is TGTGCCAGCGGACCGACGTGGTCCTACGAGCAGTACTTC. The whole variable domain, remainder taken from reference TRBV7-2 and TRBJ2-7, is GAGVSQSPSNKVTEKGKDVELRCDPISGHTALYWYRQSLGQGLEFLIYFQGNSAPDKSGLPSDRFSAERTGGSVSTLTIQRTQQEDSAVYLCASGPTWSYEQYFGPGTRLTVT.

V and J are TRBV4-1 and TRBJ2-7; D uncertain. The ends were cut back, 1 base at V and 5 bases at J, with 6 bases in the middle. The CDR3 consists of 12 residues. Per germline, CDR1 MGHRA and CDR2 YSYEKL. The CDR3 loop is CASSQGSHEQYF. CDR3 coding DNA: TGCGCCAGCAGCCAAGGGTCCCACGAGCAGTACTTC.

The genes are TRBV4-1 and TRBJ2-5; no clear D gene. From germline, CDR1 is MGHRA and CDR2 YSYEKL. This CDR3 comprises 14 residues. Trimming cost V 1 base and J 5 bases, with 11 bases left between them. CDR3 sequence: CASSQVSVGETQYF. The CDR3 nucleotides read TGCGCCAGCAGCCAAGTTTCAGTGGGGGAGACCCAGTACTTC.

The chain recombines TRBV7-5 with TRBJ1-4; the tabulated D call, TRBD1, remains unverified against the DNA. TRBV7-5 is deemed a pseudogene. The CDR3 is 19 residues long. CDR3 in DNA: TGTGCCAGAAGACCAGCGGACAGGGGAGGATTTGCAACTAATGAAAAACTGTTTTTT. Its protein is CARRPADRGGFATNEKLFF.

The chain is built from TRBV5-1 and TRBJ2-7; D not certain. Germline CDR1 is SGHRS and CDR2 is YFSETQ. The CDR3 loop spans 14 amino acids. The V end was cut by 0 bases, the J end by 2 bases, with 9 bases between. CDR3 nucleotide sequence: TGCGCCAGCAGCTTGGGCGACTGGCCCTACGAGCAGTACTTC. This codes for CASSLGDWPYEQYF.

This clone was recorded only once. The V gene is TRBV5-4, the J gene TRBJ1-2; no firm D call. Germline assignment: CDR1 SGHNT and CDR2 YYREEE (reference sequence). Trimming left V 0 bases short and J 6 bases short, with 12 bases between. The CDR3 runs to 14 residues. CDR3 in amino acids: CASSLATETDGYTF. CDR3 nucleotide sequence: TGTGCCAGCAGCTTGGCCACAGAGACGGATGGCTACACCTTC.